This TCR beta chain emerged from a study of Ad26.COV2.S vaccination and SARS-CoV-2 variants (dated by TCRdb to the early 2020s). For the study in its entirety: Vaccine-arm donors came from COV1001, a multicentre, randomized, double-blind, placebo-controlled phase I-IIa trial of Ad26.COV2.S in healthy adults. The specificity and breadth of SARS-CoV-2-reactive T cell receptors after Ad26.COV2.S vaccination were assessed by TCRbeta repertoire sequencing. Dosing of Ad26.COV2.S was intramuscular, at either 5x10^10 or 1x10^11 viral particles, delivered as one shot or as two shots spaced 56 days apart. Blinding of investigators to trial group allocation was maintained during experiments and outcome assessment. The TCR-sequenced set comprised about 32 samples: 19 Ad26.COV2.S vaccine recipients, 5 placebo recipients and 8 SARS-CoV-2 convalescent individuals. Trial participants were randomized into five groups of five: low-dose or high-dose Ad26.COV2.S given once or twice, or placebo on both occasions.

The treatment or condition label of this sample denotes: about 20 received Ad26.COV2.S at low or high dose, single or two shots; roughly five received placebo; per-sample allocation not given. For vaccine and placebo recipients, repertoires were sequenced using samples collected on day 63 after the first injection. Cohort 1b enrolled about two dozen adults aged 18-55 years at a single site in Boston, USA, between 29 July and 7 August 2020. As a vaccine, Ad26.COV2.S was a replication-incompetent adenovirus type 26 vector that expressed a prefusion-stabilized SARS-CoV-2 spike protein derived from the original Wuhan strain. The immunoSEQ Assay was the method used to sequence TCRbeta CDR3 regions. After extraction, genomic DNA underwent amplification by bias-controlled multiplex PCR, followed by high-throughput sequencing. As for the authors' bioinformatics: To quantify the absolute abundance of each unique TCRbeta CDR3 region, sequences were collapsed and filtered. T cell fraction was estimated by normalizing TCRbeta template counts to usable DNA, which was measured by amplifying reference genes present in all nucleated cells. Repertoire TCRs were annotated as SARS-CoV-2-specific by exact matching of V gene, CDR3 amino acid sequence and J gene to a known reactive TCR set. The reference SARS-CoV-2 TCR set was derived from MIRA and filtered for enrichment in COVID-19-positive ImmuneCODE repertoires, a step that removed public or cross-reactive TCRs. Based on the MIRA antigens, annotated TCRs were further analysed at the level of specific ORF or position within ORF. Breadth was defined as annotated unique rearrangements over total unique productive rearrangements; depth was the summed frequency of those rearrangements. Two-sided Wilcoxon rank-sum tests were used to compare TCR breadth between groups. Held by TCRdb, this immuneACCESS table contains in-frame sequences only and omits some clones. Under half of the omission traces to an unresolved V gene where checked; the cause of the rest is unknown. The DNA was the basis for D and trimming; V, J and clone size are from that table. A total of roughly 350,000 clones appear in this sample, around 89% of them only once. About 4.6% of the sample belongs to the ten largest clones.

Paper-wide results and their limitations: The study was not powered for comparison of responses between vaccine doses or regimens. Vaccine and placebo recipients had comparable non-spike TCR breadth, which fits with the vaccine containing only spike. It was noted by the authors that total T cell responses may have been underestimated by the TCR breadth and depth analyses. Ad26.COV2.S recipients had higher spike-specific TCR breadth than placebo recipients (P = 0.0014). After vaccination, substantial breadth of spike-specific CD8+ and CD4+ T cell responses was reported.

Counted from cysteine to phenylalanine, this CDR3 has 20 amino acids. The read is trimmed to its CDR3 DNA, 60 bases read in frame from base 1. The germline V and J ends show losses of 4 bases and 1 base respectively, and no gene match explains 11 bases of the junction. The germline V gene specifies MGHRA as CDR1 and YSYEKL as CDR2. As for this clone: This clone's antigen is unknown. Within one base of it there is no much larger clone, and no base qualities were kept.

The V and J genes are TRBV4-1 and TRBJ2-1; 15 bases in the junction line up with TRBD2. The specimen comprised peripheral blood, sampled in a trial of Ad26.COV2.S vaccine versus placebo. The sequence was collected from a person between 18 and 65 years old who received the Ad26.COV2.S COVID-19 vaccine or a placebo. CDR3 reads: CASSPRSGTSGRWSYNEQFF. In nucleotide form, the sequence is TGCGCCAGCAGCCCACGATCCGGGACTAGCGGGAGGTGGTCCTACAATGAGCAGTTCTTC.